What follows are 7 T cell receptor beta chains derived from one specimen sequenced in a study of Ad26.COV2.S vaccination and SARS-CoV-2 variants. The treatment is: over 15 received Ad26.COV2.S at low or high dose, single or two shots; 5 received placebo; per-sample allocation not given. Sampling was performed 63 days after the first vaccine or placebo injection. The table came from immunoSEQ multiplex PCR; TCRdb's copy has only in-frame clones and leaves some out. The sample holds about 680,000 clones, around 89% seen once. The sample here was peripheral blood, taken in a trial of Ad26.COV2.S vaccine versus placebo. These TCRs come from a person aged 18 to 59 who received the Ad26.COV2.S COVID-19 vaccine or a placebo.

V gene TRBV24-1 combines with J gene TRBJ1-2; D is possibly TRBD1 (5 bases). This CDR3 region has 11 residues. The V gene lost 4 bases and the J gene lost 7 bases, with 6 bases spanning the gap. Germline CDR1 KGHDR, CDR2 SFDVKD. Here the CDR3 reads CATSEGAGYTF. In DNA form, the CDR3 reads TGTGCCACCAGTGAAGGGGCTGGCTACACCTTC.

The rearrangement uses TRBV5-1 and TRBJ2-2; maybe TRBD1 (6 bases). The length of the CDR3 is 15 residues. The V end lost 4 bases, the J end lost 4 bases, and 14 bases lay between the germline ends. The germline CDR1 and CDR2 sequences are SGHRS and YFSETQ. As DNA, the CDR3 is TGCGCCAGCAGCCCGAGGACAGAACCCACCGGGGAGCTGTTTTTT. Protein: CASSPRTEPTGELFF.

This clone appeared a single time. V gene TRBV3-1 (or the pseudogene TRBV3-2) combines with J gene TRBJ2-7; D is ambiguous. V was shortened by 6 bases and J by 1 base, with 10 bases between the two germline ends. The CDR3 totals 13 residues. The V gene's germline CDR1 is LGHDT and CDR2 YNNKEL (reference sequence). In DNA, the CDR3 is TGTGCCAGCAGGCCTTCTCCTTCCTACGAGCAGTACTTC. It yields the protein CASRPSPSYEQYF.

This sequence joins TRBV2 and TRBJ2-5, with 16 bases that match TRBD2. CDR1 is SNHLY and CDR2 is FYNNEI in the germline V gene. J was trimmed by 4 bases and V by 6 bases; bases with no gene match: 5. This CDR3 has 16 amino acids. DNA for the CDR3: TGTGCCAGCAGCTGGGGACTAGCGGGAGGGGGAGAGACCCAGTACTTC. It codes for CASSWGLAGGGETQYF.

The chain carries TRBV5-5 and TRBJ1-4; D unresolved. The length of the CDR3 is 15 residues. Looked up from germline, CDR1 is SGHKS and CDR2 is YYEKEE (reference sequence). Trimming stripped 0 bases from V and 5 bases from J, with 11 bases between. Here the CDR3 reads CASSLGAGSNEKLFF. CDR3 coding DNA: TGTGCCAGCAGCTTGGGGGCGGGATCCAATGAAAAACTGTTTTTT.

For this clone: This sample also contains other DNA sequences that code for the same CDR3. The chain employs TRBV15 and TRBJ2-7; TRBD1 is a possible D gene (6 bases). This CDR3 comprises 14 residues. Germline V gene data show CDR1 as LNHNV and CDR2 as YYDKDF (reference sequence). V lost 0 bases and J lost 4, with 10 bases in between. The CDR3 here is CATSRDRGGYEQYF. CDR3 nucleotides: TGTGCCACCAGCAGAGATCGAGGGGGTTACGAGCAGTACTTC.

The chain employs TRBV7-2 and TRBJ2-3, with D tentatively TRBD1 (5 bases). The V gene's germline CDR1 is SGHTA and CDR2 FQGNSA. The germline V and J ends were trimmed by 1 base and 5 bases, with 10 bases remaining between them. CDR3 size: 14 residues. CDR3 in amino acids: CASSLGVRVDTQYF. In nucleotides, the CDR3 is TGTGCCAGCAGCTTAGGGGTCAGGGTAGATACGCAGTATTTT.